The clone carrying this T cell receptor (beta chain) was seen many times. Its antigen is unidentified. The V end was cut by 8 bases, the J end by 9 bases, with 8 bases between. The length of the CDR3 is 9 residues. CDR1 and CDR2 from the germline V gene are MDHEN and SYDVKM. RNA transcripts served as the template for amplifying TCR beta CDR3 regions. An initial round of RT-PCR targeting the TCR CDR3 relied on the HTBI primer set. MiXCR was run by TCRdb on the multiplex PCR reads, yielding one entry per CDR3 protein. The profile shows about 480,000 distinct CDR3 sequences, around a quarter of them singletons. The entry originates in a study of T cells in Graves' hyperthyroidism and ophthalmopathy. Study findings and constraints: A model of 13 V-J features distinguished ophthalmopathy from stable hyperthyroidism.

This TCR came from a woman in her 30s with Graves' ophthalmopathy. The sample comprised blood. The gene calls are TRBV28 and TRBJ2-7; maybe TRBD2 (6 bases). The CDR3 is CASGGTQYF. CDR3 bases: TGTGCCAGCGGGGGGACGCAGTACTTC. Variable domain in full (rest from reference TRBV28 and TRBJ2-7): DVKVTQSSRYLVKRTGEKVFLECVQDMDHENMFWYRQDPGLGLRLIYFSYDVKMKEKGDIPEGYSVSREKKERFSLILESASTNQTSMYLCASGGTQYFGPGTRLTVT.